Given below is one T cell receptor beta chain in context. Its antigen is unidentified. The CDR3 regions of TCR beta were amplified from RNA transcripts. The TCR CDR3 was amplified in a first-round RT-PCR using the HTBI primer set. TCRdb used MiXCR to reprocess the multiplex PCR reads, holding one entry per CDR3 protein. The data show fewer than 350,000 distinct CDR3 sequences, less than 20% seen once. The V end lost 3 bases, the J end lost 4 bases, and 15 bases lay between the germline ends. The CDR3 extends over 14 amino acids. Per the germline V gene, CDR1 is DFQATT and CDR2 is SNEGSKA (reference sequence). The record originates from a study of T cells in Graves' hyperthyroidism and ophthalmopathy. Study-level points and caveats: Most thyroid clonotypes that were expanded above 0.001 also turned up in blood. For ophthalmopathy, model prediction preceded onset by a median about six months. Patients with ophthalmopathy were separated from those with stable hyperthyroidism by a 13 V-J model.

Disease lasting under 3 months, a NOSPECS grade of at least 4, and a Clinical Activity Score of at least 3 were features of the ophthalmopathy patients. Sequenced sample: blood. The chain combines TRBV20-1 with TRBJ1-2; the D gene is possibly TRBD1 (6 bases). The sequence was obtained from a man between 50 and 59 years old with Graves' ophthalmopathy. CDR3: CSASVQGMGYGYTF. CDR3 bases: TGCAGTGCTAGCGTACAGGGCATGGGCTATGGCTACACCTTC.